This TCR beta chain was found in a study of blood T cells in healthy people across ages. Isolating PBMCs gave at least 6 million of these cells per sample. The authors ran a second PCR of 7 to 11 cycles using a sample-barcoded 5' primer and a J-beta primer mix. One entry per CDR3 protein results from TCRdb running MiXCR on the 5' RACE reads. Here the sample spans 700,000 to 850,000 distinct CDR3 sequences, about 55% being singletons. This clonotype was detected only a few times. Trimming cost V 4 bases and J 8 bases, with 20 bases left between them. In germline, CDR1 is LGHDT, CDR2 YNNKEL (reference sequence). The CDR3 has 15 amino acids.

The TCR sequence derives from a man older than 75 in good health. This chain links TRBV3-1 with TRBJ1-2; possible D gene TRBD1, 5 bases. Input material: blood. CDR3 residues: CASSLNAVGPEGYTF. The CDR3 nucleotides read TGTGCCAGCAGCCTAAACGCAGTGGGGCCGGAAGGCTACACCTTC.